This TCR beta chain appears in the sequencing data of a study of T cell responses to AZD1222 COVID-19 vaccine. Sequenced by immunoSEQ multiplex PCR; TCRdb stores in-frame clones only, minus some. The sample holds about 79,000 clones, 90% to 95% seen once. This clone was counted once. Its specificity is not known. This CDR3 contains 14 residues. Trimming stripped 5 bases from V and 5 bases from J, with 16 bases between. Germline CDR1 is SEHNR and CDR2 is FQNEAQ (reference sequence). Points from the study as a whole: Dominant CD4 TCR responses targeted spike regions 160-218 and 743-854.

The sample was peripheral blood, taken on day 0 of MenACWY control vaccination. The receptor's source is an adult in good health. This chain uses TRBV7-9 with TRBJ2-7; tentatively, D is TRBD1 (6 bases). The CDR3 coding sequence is TGTGCCAGCAGCGGAATGGCAGGGGACCACGAGCAGTACTTC. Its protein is CASSGMAGDHEQYF.